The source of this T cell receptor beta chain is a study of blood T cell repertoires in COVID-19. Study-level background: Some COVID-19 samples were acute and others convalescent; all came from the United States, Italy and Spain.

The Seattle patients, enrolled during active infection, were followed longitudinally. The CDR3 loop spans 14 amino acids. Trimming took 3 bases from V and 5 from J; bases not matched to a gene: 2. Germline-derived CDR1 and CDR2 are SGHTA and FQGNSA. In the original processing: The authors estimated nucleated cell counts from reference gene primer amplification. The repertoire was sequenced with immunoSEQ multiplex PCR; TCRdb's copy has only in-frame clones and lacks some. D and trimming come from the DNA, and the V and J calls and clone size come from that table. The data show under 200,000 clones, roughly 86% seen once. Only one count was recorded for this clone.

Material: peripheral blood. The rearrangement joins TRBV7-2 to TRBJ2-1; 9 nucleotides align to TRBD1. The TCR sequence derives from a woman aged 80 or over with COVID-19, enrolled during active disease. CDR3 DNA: TGTGCCAGCAGCTTGGACAGGGGTCACAATGAGCAGTTCTTC. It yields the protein CASSLDRGHNEQFF.